This T cell receptor (beta chain) was obtained from a study of T cells in Graves' hyperthyroidism and ophthalmopathy. Across the study: Blood was drawn when the patient was first diagnosed and still untreated.

The study included ophthalmopathy patients with Clinical Activity Score at least 3, NOSPECS grade at least 4 and duration under 3 months. Isolation of PBMCs was performed on around 10 ml fresh peripheral blood. About this clonotype itself: Antigen specificity is unknown. Possible read error: a much larger clone is one base away.

Amplified regions were TCR beta CDR3 sequences from RNA transcripts. The HTBI primer set was used in a first-round RT-PCR of the TCR CDR3. TCRdb independently ran MiXCR on the multiplex PCR reads; one entry per CDR3 protein. The table lists 500,000 to 650,000 distinct CDR3 sequences, 20% of them singletons, with roughly 50% in the top ten. Study results and limitations: Before onset, ophthalmopathy was predicted by the model a median around 6 months earlier.

Germline CDR1 reads MNHNS; CDR2 reads SASEGT. This CDR3 region has 19 residues. The V call is TRBV6-1, the J call TRBJ1-6; D is possibly TRBD1 (6 bases). This TCR was sampled from a man in his forties with Graves' ophthalmopathy. Material: blood. The CDR3 DNA follows: TGTCCCAGCAGTGAAGCAAACCTATGGGGGGGGGCGCGAAATTCACCCCTCCACTTT. It codes for CPSSEANLWGGARNSPLHF.